This T cell receptor (beta chain) was documented in a study of T cells in Graves' hyperthyroidism and ophthalmopathy. Study-wide context: Any treatment followed the collection of peripheral blood at initial diagnosis.

The germline V gene has CDR1 SGHRS and CDR2 YFSETQ. The CDR3 spans 14 residues. Trimming cost V 3 bases and J 2 bases, with 10 bases left between them. Amplification of TCR beta CDR3 regions used RNA as the template. With the HTBI primer set, the TCR CDR3 went through a first round of RT-PCR. Each CDR3 protein gets one entry after TCRdb re-called the multiplex PCR reads with MiXCR. This sample has fewer than 350,000 distinct CDR3 sequences, with approximately 18% found just once. Isolation of PBMCs was performed on roughly 9 ml fresh peripheral blood. The sequenced material came from blood. This receptor was identified in a man aged 45-65 years with Graves' ophthalmopathy. J is TRBJ2-3 and V is TRBV5-1; no clear D gene. The CDR3 is CASSSWANTDTQYF. Written as DNA, the CDR3 is TGCGCCAGCAGCTCATGGGCCAACACAGATACGCAGTATTTT.